Included here is one TCR beta chain sequence, with context. The antigen is unknown. With 1 base removed from V and 6 bases from J, the gap between germline ends came to 16 bases. Germline assignment: CDR1 SGHVS and CDR2 FNYEAQ. The CDR3 spans 16 residues. The data were obtained in a study of lymphopenia after photon versus proton radiotherapy. Study results and limitations: After lymphocyte nadir, photon-treated repertoires showed oligoclonal expansion, especially CD8+ Temra. Proton therapy kept repertoires fairly stable, unlike photons, which gained effector/memory cells. Post-nadir TCR diversity decline inversely tracked overall survival among those who died.

TCRdb's copy holds only in-frame clones and misses some; the assay was immunoSEQ multiplex PCR. The sample shows 16,000 or so clones, less than 90% of them seen only once. The chain links TRBV7-6 to TRBJ2-1, with D perhaps being TRBD1 or TRBD2 (5 bases each). This receptor was identified in a woman aged 55-69 years with cholangiocarcinoma. Some clones in this sample may be carry-over from other donors' samples. Sequencing used peripheral blood, obtained from a patient treated with proton-based radiotherapy. The DNA for the CDR3 is TGTGCCAGCAGCTTAGAAGGGACCCCACGAGGCAATGAGCAGTTCTTC. Translation gives CASSLEGTPRGNEQFF.